The clone carrying this T cell receptor beta chain was recorded at least ten times. Its target is not known. Reverse transcribing all isolated RNA meant expressed TCRB transcripts were sequenced. TCRdb's table, derived via immunoSEQ multiplex PCR, lists solely in-frame clones and lacks some. The data contain some 240,000 clones, around 9.9% of them seen just once; the ten biggest clones take up about 1.2%. The entry originates in a study of beta chain features in type 1 diabetes. CD45RO/CCR7/CD25/CD127/CD95/CD27 separated CD4+ naive, central memory, regulatory and stem cell-like memory cells by sorting. V shed 3 bases and J 7 bases; nucleotides not matched to a gene: 5. Per germline, CDR1 SGHNT and CDR2 YYREEE (reference sequence). The CDR3 loop spans 15 amino acids. Broader study findings: Healthy donors had naive, central memory and Treg TCRB repertoires that appeared less similar than those seen among patients.

The chain is built from TRBV5-4 and TRBJ2-2, with 11 bases lining up with TRBD1. Source material: central memory CD4+ T cells from blood. This TCR came from a man younger than 35 in good health. The CDR3 sequence is CASSWDRGVVGELFF. The CDR3 nucleotides read TGTGCCAGCAGCTGGGACAGGGGGGTTGTCGGGGAGCTGTTTTTT.